The source of this TCR beta chain is a study of blood T cell repertoires in COVID-19. How the authors handled the data: Reference gene primer amplification in the assay estimated nucleated cell counts. Data came from immunoSEQ multiplex PCR; TCRdb stores just in-frame clones and leaves some out. That table is the source of V, J and clone size, and D and trimming were worked out from the DNA. This table holds about 130,000 clones, approximately 85% found once. The clonotype originates from a woman older than 75 with COVID-19, enrolled during active disease. The sequencing sample was made of peripheral blood.

The DNA of the CDR3 is TGTGCCAGCAGGTTTGATCTAGATTCACCCCTCCACTTT. Encoded protein: CASRFDLDSPLHF. The chain links TRBV5-5 to TRBJ1-6; D unresolved. The ends were cut back, 5 bases at V and 8 bases at J, with 11 bases in the middle. CDR1 and CDR2 (germline): SGHKS, YYEKEE (reference sequence). The CDR3 spans 13 residues.